The 13 T cell receptor beta chains below all came from one sample that was sequenced in a study of human T cells and chemical hapten exposure. Time point reported: patch test 1, 2 weeks after DPC sensitization. The treatment denotes: therapeutic diphenylcyclopropenone sensitization with weekly scalp DPC. TCRdb analysed the RACE reads with MiXCR anew, one entry per CDR3 protein. The repertoire has some 49,000 distinct CDR3 sequences, 9.3% of them found once; the top ten carry roughly 4%. The starting material was whole blood, obtained in connection with sensitization to the hapten diphenylcyclopropenone (DPC). These receptors originate from a woman aged 50 to 60 with alopecia areata. Some clones in this sample may be carry-over from other donors' samples.

This clonotype was found many times. The chain links TRBV6-2 or TRBV6-3 to TRBJ1-1; no definite D call. This CDR3 region has 15 residues. From germline, CDR1 is MNHEY and CDR2 SVGEGT. V was shortened by 7 bases and J by 1 base, with 16 bases between the two germline ends. Here the CDR3 reads CASIRVTVRNTEAFF. The CDR3 DNA reads as TGTGCCAGCATCCGGGTCACGGTTAGGAACACTGAAGCTTTCTTT.

This clonotype was counted many times. The chain has TRBV3-1 and TRBJ2-5, with TRBD2 matching 9 bases. Trimming took 4 bases from V and 5 from J; bases not matched to a gene: 14. The CDR3 has 17 amino acids. CDR1 LGHDT and CDR2 YNNKEL come from the germline V gene (reference sequence). This chain's CDR3 is CASSPGASAGGHETQYF. CDR3 sequence (DNA): TGTGCCAGCAGCCCCGGCGCTTCAGCGGGAGGACACGAGACCCAGTACTTC.

This clonotype was seen at least ten times. The chain is built from TRBV29-1 and TRBJ2-7, with 8 bases fitting TRBD2. Germline V gene data show CDR1 as SQVTM and CDR2 as ANQGSEA. The CDR3 has 12 residues. The trim removed 4 bases at V and 6 bases at J, leaving 5 bases unmatched. This chain's CDR3 is CSVAAAGAEQYF. The CDR3 nucleotides read TGCAGCGTTGCCGCAGCGGGAGCCGAGCAGTACTTC.

This clonotype was observed a few times. V usage is TRBV9 and J usage is TRBJ1-1; a weak D match, TRBD1 (5 bases). CDR1 is SGDLS and CDR2 is YYNGEE in the germline V gene. The CDR3 is 14 residues long. The V end was cut by 0 bases, the J end by 6 bases, with 12 bases between. This CDR3 is CASSVGGGAPEAFF. The DNA for the CDR3 is TGTGCCAGCAGCGTAGGTGGCGGGGCCCCTGAAGCTTTCTTT.

This clonotype appeared many times. The J gene is TRBJ2-3, the V gene TRBV7-9; tentatively, D is TRBD1 (6 bases). CDR3 length equals 15 residues. The germline V gene has CDR1 SEHNR and CDR2 FQNEAQ (reference sequence). Trimming shortened V by 5 bases and J by 3 bases, and 15 bases separated the two germline ends. CDR3 sequence: CASSPQGRTTDTQYF. The CDR3 DNA is TGTGCCAGCAGCCCACAGGGCAGGACAACAGATACGCAGTATTTT.

This clonotype was seen at least ten times. The chain links TRBV3-1 to TRBJ2-2, with D possibly matching TRBD2 (6 bases). CDR3 size: 15 residues. Looked up from germline, CDR1 is LGHDT and CDR2 is YNNKEL (reference sequence). V was cut by 5 bases and J by 6 bases, with 16 bases left in between. The CDR3, as DNA: TGTGCCAGCAGCAAGCTAGTAGGAGGGGCCGGGGAGCTGTTTTTT. This sequence encodes CASSKLVGGAGELFF. Using reference TRBV3-1 and TRBJ2-2 for the parts outside the CDR3, the full variable domain is DTAVSQTPKYLVTQMGNDKSIKCEQNLGHDTMYWYKQDSKKFLKIMFSYNNKELIINETVPNRFSPKSPDKAHLNLHINSLELGDSAVYFCASSKLVGGAGELFFGEGSRLTVL.

This clonotype was detected many times. The chain uses TRBV18 and TRBJ1-2, with D possibly TRBD1 on 6 matching bases. Trimming shortened V by 0 bases and J by 3 bases, and 8 bases separated the two germline ends. From germline, CDR1 is KGHSH and CDR2 LQKENI. The CDR3 totals 14 residues. This CDR3 is CASSPPDRYYGYTF. CDR3 nucleotide sequence: TGTGCCAGCTCACCACCGGACAGATACTATGGCTACACCTTC.

This clonotype has a count of ten or more. The V call is TRBV20-1, the J call TRBJ2-3; D possibly corresponds to TRBD2 (5 bases). Germline V lookup: CDR1 DFQATT, CDR2 SNEGSKA (reference sequence). The germline V and J ends were trimmed by 0 bases and 5 bases, with 15 bases remaining between them. The CDR3 sequence is 15 residues long. The CDR3 region has the DNA TGCAGTGCTAGAGATCTGGTAGAGGGAAAAGATACGCAGTATTTT. It yields the protein CSARDLVEGKDTQYF.

V is TRBV2 and J is TRBJ2-5; D is ambiguous. The CDR3 sequence is 14 residues long. CDR1 SNHLY and CDR2 FYNNEI come from the germline V gene. Trimming stripped 4 bases from V and 3 bases from J, with 12 bases between. Written as DNA, the CDR3 is TGTGCCAGCAGTGCGAATACAGTGAAAGAGACCCAGTACTTC. This gives the protein CASSANTVKETQYF.

The table lists this clonotype with many counts. The rearrangement uses TRBV29-1 and TRBJ2-7; TRBD2 agrees at 9 bases. In germline, CDR1 is SQVTM, CDR2 ANQGSEA. This CDR3 spans 14 amino acids. V dropped 4 bases and J dropped 3; count of bases not matched to a gene: 7. This CDR3 reads CSVATSGRFYEQYF. DNA of the CDR3: TGCAGCGTTGCAACTAGCGGGCGTTTCTACGAGCAGTACTTC.

This clonotype showed up many times. V and J are TRBV5-4 and TRBJ2-3, with 11 bases aligning to TRBD2. The CDR3 loop spans 16 amino acids. V dropped 0 bases and J dropped 5; count of bases not matched to a gene: 5. CDR1 SGHNT and CDR2 YYREEE come from the germline V gene (reference sequence). CDR3 coding DNA: TGTGCCAGCAGCTTGGAACTAGCGGGAGCAGGAGATACGCAGTATTTT. Residues: CASSLELAGAGDTQYF.

This clonotype appeared many times. J is TRBJ2-5 and V is TRBV19; D remains ambiguous. This CDR3 comprises 14 residues. V was cut by 4 bases and J by 3 bases, with 12 bases left in between. Germline V gives CDR1 LNHDA, CDR2 SQIVND (reference sequence). The CDR3 DNA sequence: TGTGCCAGTAGTACCCCCTGGCCTGAAGAGACCCAGTACTTC. Protein sequence: CASSTPWPEETQYF.

This clonotype has only a few counts. The chain links TRBV6-5 to TRBJ2-7; D possibly matches TRBD1 or TRBD2 (5 bases each). The CDR3 runs to 16 residues. V was shortened by 1 base and J by 2 bases, with 15 bases between the two germline ends. Germline V CDR1 and CDR2: MNHEY, SVGAGI. CDR3 protein: CASSYWGNGKTYEQYF. The CDR3 nucleotides read TGTGCCAGCAGTTACTGGGGCAACGGGAAGACCTACGAGCAGTACTTC.